The entry below gives a single TCR beta chain sequence along with its context. Its antigen is currently not known. No base qualities exist here, and no much larger clone lies one base off it. The data are from a study of human thymus T cells (dated by TCRdb to about 2020). About the investigation overall: The study used fewer than ten infant thymus samples plus four related peripheral blood samples to characterize TCR alpha and beta repertoires. The cohort included 5 or 6 male and a couple of female infants, with donor ages spanning 7 to 244 days.

The immunoSEQ multiplex PCR assay was used to amplify the TCRB and TCRAD loci from a standardized amount of quality-controlled genomic DNA. The V(D)J region was spanned by amplicons of a length sufficient to cover the CDR3 and to identify V and J genes. The commercial immunoSEQ service was used to sequence amplicons on an Illumina platform. Per the source publication's procedure: Primer bias and sequencing errors were corrected as previously described, and TCRAD and TCRB definitions were based on the IMGT database. Analysis of the repertoires was done with immunoSEQ Analyzer 3.0 and VDJTools and included basic statistics, V/J segment usage, diversity estimates, rarefaction and pairwise overlap. Diversity was estimated using the Chao1, ChaoE, Efron-Thisted, Shannon and inverse Simpson indices, and was also estimated on datasets down-sampled to the size of the smallest sample. Repertoire overlap used strict matching of CDR3 nucleotide sequence, V gene and J gene, with Jaccard-based multidimensional scaling clustering. TCRdb took over this immuneACCESS table, retaining in-frame rearrangements with V and J assigned. Such tables are incomplete; in checked studies, under half of the missing clones stem from an unresolved V gene, and the remainder is unexplained. V and J calls and clone size are copied from that table; D and trimming were computed from the DNA. The table for this sample lists under 70,000 clones; 94% of them were counted only once. Together, the top ten hold under 7% of the sample.

The donors were immunologically healthy infants in Finland who had open corrective cardiac surgery for congenital heart defects. For four of the eight donors, a small roughly 0.45-1 mL aliquot of peripheral blood was collected during surgery. For blood samples, genomic DNA was extracted from all available leukocytes instead of from a fixed number of cells. ACK lysis buffer was used to remove erythrocytes from blood, and the leukocytes were stored at -70 degrees C as pellets. A QIAsymphony instrument was used to extract genomic DNA from the frozen cell pellets. CDR1 SGHRS and CDR2 YFSETQ are derived from the germline V gene. The CDR3 has 13 amino acids, counting the end cysteine and phenylalanine. Here the CDR3 DNA is all that survives: 39 bases in frame from base 1. V is cut back by 7 bases and J by 4 bases, with 1 base in the junction unmatched. Study-level results and caveats: Usage of V and J gene segments appeared to be biased in both the thymic and the peripheral blood repertoires. On average, roughly 810,000 unique TCRB clonotypes were obtained from thymus samples, compared with 65,000 to 90,000 from blood samples.

The sequence was obtained from a boy in the first two years of life with a congenital heart defect but otherwise immunologically healthy. The rearrangement combines TRBV5-1 with TRBJ2-3; TRBD1 lines up with 12 middle nucleotides. The sequenced material came from blood. The CDR3 protein sequence reads: CASGTGGPDTQYF. The nucleotide sequence is TGCGCCAGCGGGACAGGGGGCCCAGATACGCAGTATTTT.